This T cell receptor beta chain stems from a study of blood T cells in healthy people across ages. Comment on this clonotype: Its specificity is not known. Germline is not matched at one junction end, which may reflect a read error.

Primed by a sample-barcoded 5' primer and a J-beta primer mix, a second PCR proceeded for 7 to 11 cycles. All cDNA molecules were each tagged by a template-switch adaptor with 12 random nucleotides. MiXCR, applied by TCRdb to the 5' RACE reads, yields one record per CDR3 protein. The sample lists about 900,000 distinct CDR3 sequences; around 46% were seen once. This CDR3 has 15 residues. CDR1 and CDR2 from the germline V gene are SEHNR and FQNEAQ (reference sequence). Study-wide points: Correlation between TCR beta diversity and naive T cell percentage was strong.

Material: blood. The rearrangement uses TRBV7-9 and TRBJ1-4; 7 bases map to TRBD1. The sequence was obtained from a man aged 25 to 40 in good health. The CDR3 sequence is CASSGEGATNGKLFF. The CDR3 DNA follows: TGTGCCAGCAGCGGGGAGGGGGCAACTAATGGAAAACTGTTTTTT.